This T cell receptor (beta chain) was captured by sequencing in a study of siplizumab effects on memory and regulatory T cells. The germline V gene has CDR1 WNHNN and CDR2 SYGVQD (reference sequence). This CDR3 spans 14 amino acids. V was pared by 3 bases and J by 5 bases, with 13 bases between. The table came from immunoSEQ multiplex PCR; TCRdb's copy has only in-frame clones and leaves some out. The profile shows approximately 110,000 clones, around 93% of them singletons. Specimen: CD4+ T cells sorted from blood. The chain couples TRBV10-1 to TRBJ2-5; D tentatively reads TRBD1 or TRBD2 (6 bases each). This sequence originates from a human donor in good health. This CDR3 is CASSEGGQGETQYF. The CDR3 nucleotides read TGCGCCAGCAGTGAAGGGGGGCAAGGGGAGACCCAGTACTTC.